The T cell receptor (beta chain) under discussion was sequenced for a study of blood T cell repertoires in COVID-19. Clones were sequenced by immunoSEQ multiplex PCR, and TCRdb holds only the in-frame ones, with some missing. The table records 210,000 or so clones, around nine tenths of them present only once. The germline CDR1 and CDR2 sequences are LGHDT and YNNKEL (reference sequence). The CDR3 is 15 residues long. The J segment lost 6 bases and the V segment lost 2 bases, leaving 5 bases of the junction unmatched. The sequence was collected from a woman between 40 and 50 years old who had recovered from COVID-19. The chain couples TRBV3-1 (or the pseudogene TRBV3-2) to TRBJ1-4, with TRBD1 matching 8 bases. Sequenced input: peripheral blood. The DNA of the CDR3 is TGTGCCAGCAGCCAATCCTACAGGGGGGATGAAAAACTGTTTTTT. Protein sequence: CASSQSYRGDEKLFF.